Listed here are 10 T cell receptor beta chains from one sample, sequenced in a study of T-cell memory formation after mild COVID-19. TCRdb fed the 5' RACE reads into MiXCR, producing one record per CDR3 protein. The profile shows approximately 190,000 distinct CDR3 sequences, around 18% of them singletons. The sequencing input was PBMCs or a T cell subset sorted from them (not recorded which). Receptors originate from an adult woman who had mild COVID-19 (a few samples of this study predate the infection). Cell type and time point are not known.

This clonotype was seen more than once but under ten times. The chain combines TRBV6-5 with TRBJ1-2, with 8 bases aligning to TRBD1. The V segment lost 0 bases and the J segment 4 bases; nucleotides outside the gene matches: 7. Germline CDR1 MNHEY, CDR2 SVGAGI. The CDR3 consists of 16 residues. CDR3 protein: CASSYSTAGGSYGYTF. The CDR3 nucleotides are TGTGCCAGCAGTTACTCGACGGCAGGGGGCTCCTATGGCTACACCTTC.

The sample holds a few counts of this clonotype. The chain is built from TRBV2 and TRBJ2-3; tentatively, D is TRBD2 (6 bases). Germline V gene lookup returns CDR1 SNHLY and CDR2 FYNNEI. V gave up 6 bases and J gave up 1 base, with 11 bases separating them. The CDR3 contains 14 residues. The CDR3 sequence is CASRPGEGTDTQYF. For the CDR3, the DNA is TGTGCCAGCAGACCGGGGGAGGGCACAGATACGCAGTATTTT.

The chain employs TRBV5-6 and TRBJ2-1; 8 bases are shared with TRBD2. The CDR3 contains 15 residues. Germline V gene lookup returns CDR1 SGHDT and CDR2 YYEEEE. With 0 bases clipped from V and 7 bases from J, the junction kept 6 bases outside the gene matches. CDR3 sequence (DNA): TGTGCCAGCAGCTTGGGAGCGGGAGTCAATAATGAGCAGTTCTTC. Its translation: CASSLGAGVNNEQFF.

This clonotype appeared a few times. The gene calls are TRBV5-1 and TRBJ2-7; 7 bases fit TRBD1. V lost 6 bases to trimming and J lost 0 bases; unmatched junction nucleotides: 12. Per germline, CDR1 SGHRS and CDR2 YFSETQ. This CDR3 contains 16 residues. CDR3 sequence reads: CASIPGPGGNSYEQYF. Here the CDR3 DNA reads TGCGCCAGCATCCCGGGTCCAGGGGGAAACTCCTACGAGCAGTACTTC. The full variable domain, completed using reference TRBV5-1 and TRBJ2-7, is KAGVTQTPRYLIKTRGQQVTLSCSPISGHRSVSWYQQTPGQGLQFLFEYFSETQRNKGNFPGRFSGRQFSNSRSEMNVSTLELGDSALYLCASIPGPGGNSYEQYFGPGTRLTVT.

The chain combines TRBV9 with TRBJ2-1, with D tentatively TRBD2 (6 bases). Germline loops: CDR1 SGDLS, CDR2 YYNGEE. Trimming left V 0 bases short and J 2 bases short, with 9 bases between. This CDR3 has 15 amino acids. CDR3 DNA sequence: TGTGCCAGCAGCGTAGCCGGGAGCCCCTACAATGAGCAGTTCTTC. This translates into CASSVAGSPYNEQFF.

The J gene is TRBJ2-3, the V gene TRBV6-6, with TRBD2 identical over 9 bases. CDR1 is MNHNY and CDR2 is SVGAGI in the germline V gene (reference sequence). The CDR3 runs to 12 residues. The V and J ends lost 6 bases and 9 bases, in that order; junction bases with no gene match: 4. CDR3 sequence: CASRPTSGTQYF. The CDR3 DNA reads TGTGCCAGCAGGCCCACTAGCGGGACGCAGTATTTT.

This clonotype was counted only a few times. The gene calls are TRBV29-1 and TRBJ1-2; D remains unclear. The V end lost 3 bases, the J end lost 2 bases, and 4 bases lay between the germline ends. Germline V gene data show CDR1 as SQVTM and CDR2 as ANQGSEA. This CDR3 is 11 amino acids long. The CDR3 loop reads CSVDQNYGYTF. The CDR3 nucleotides read TGCAGCGTTGATCAAAACTATGGCTACACCTTC.

The chain employs TRBV7-9 and TRBJ2-1, with 12 bases matching TRBD2. Germline loops: CDR1 SEHNR, CDR2 FQNEAQ (reference sequence). J gave up 6 bases and V 5 bases, and 5 bases lay outside the gene matches. The CDR3 totals 15 residues. For the CDR3, the DNA is TGTGCCAGCAGCGCCACTAGCGGGGGGCCCAATGAGCAGTTCTTC. It translates to CASSATSGGPNEQFF.

The V call is TRBV30, the J call TRBJ2-5, with 9 nucleotides matching TRBD1. The CDR3 spans 12 residues. In germline, CDR1 is GTSNPN, CDR2 SVGIG (reference sequence). Germline trimming cut 6 bases from V and 13 bases from J; bases unmatched to any gene: 12. The DNA for the CDR3 is TGTGCCTGTATCTCTTCGGACAGGGGACCGTACTTC. As protein: CACISSDRGPYF.

This clonotype was detected only a few times. V is TRBV4-3 and J is TRBJ2-1; D unclear. Trimming cost V 0 bases and J 14 bases, with 17 bases left between them. Per the germline V gene, CDR1 is LGHNA and CDR2 is YSLEER. There are 14 residues in the CDR3. The CDR3 protein is CASSQEPSRFAEFF. CDR3 DNA sequence: TGCGCCAGCAGCCAAGAACCCAGCCGTTTCGCGGAGTTCTTC.